The entry below describes one T cell receptor beta chain. Its antigen is currently not known. Base qualities are not provided; no much larger clone lies one nucleotide away. The goal of deep resolution MiSeq sequencing was a depth between 1 in 1 million and 1 in 200,000 T cells, and coverage averaged 10x per clonotype. The immunoSEQ hsTCRB Kit was used to generate TCR beta libraries. From the authors' description of their analysis: ImmunoSEQ Data Assistant and ImmunoSEQ Analyzer were used for data analysis, and V, D and J genes were assigned according to IMGT definitions. Clonality, with values ranging from 0 to 1, was calculated as one minus the normalized Shannon entropy of productive rearrangement frequencies. Public clonotype analysis was restricted to overrepresented clonotypes comprising at least 0.05% of each patient's repertoire. Some 13 repertoires from age-matched healthy donors, obtained from immuneACCESS, served as clonality controls. TCRdb limited this immuneACCESS table to in-frame rearrangements with V and J called. A share of clones is missing; checked studies link under half to unresolved V genes, and the rest is unexplained. The V and J calls and clone size come from that table; D and trimming were worked out from the DNA. In this sample the table shows approximately 130,000 clones, less than 90% of which occur a single time. The ten largest clonotypes hold 3.3% of the sample.

The CDR3 starts with the cysteine, ends with the phenylalanine, and has 12 residues. Kept here is only the CDR3 DNA, which spans 36 bases and is read in frame from base 1. Deletion took 0 bases off V and 6 bases off J, with a span of 4 bases between the germline ends. From the germline V gene, CDR1 is SGHRS and CDR2 is YFSETQ. Interpreted using the paper, the time point label stands for: around 2 years on ibrutinib. For TCR beta library preparation, about 2 micrograms of genomic DNA was extracted from cryopreserved PBMCs. High-throughput TCR beta sequencing was performed on longitudinal blood samples from CLL patients receiving ibrutinib monotherapy. Patients were enrolled in a phase 2 open-label single-center ibrutinib monotherapy trial. The sample is drawn from a study of cytotoxic CD8 clonotypes in ibrutinib-treated CLL (dated by TCRdb to about 2021). Study-level background: The cohort had about a dozen relapsed/refractory and more than 14 treatment-naive patients; about 17 were IGHV unmutated. Partial responses were observed in about 25 patients and complete responses in 2; after a median follow-up of around 68 months, remission was maintained in 14 patients and progression was observed in some 12. Response samples were taken after a median of 12 months on treatment, ranging from about 6 to 36 months. On average, each sample yielded 270,000 or so productive templates and roughly 95,000 productive rearrangements. Longitudinal samples were available for about 30% of the 86 trial participants. Cryopreserved peripheral blood mononuclear cells were collected at three points: before therapy, at response, and at either sustained remission or disease progression. All remission and progressive disease samples were collected while patients were still receiving ibrutinib.

Findings and caveats that apply to the study as a whole: At baseline, clonality was higher than in age-matched healthy donors and showed a strong correlation with circulating CD8+ T-cell counts. Clonality rose at ibrutinib response, remained stable during sustained remission, and dropped back toward baseline at progression. Public clonotypes were found to be uncommon and were observed to contract or remain stable during treatment; the increase in clonality was shown to reflect expansion of private clonotypes at ibrutinib response. Lymph node repertoires were not examined, and the timing of sampling was not matched between patients in sustained remission and those whose disease progressed.

The source of this sequence is a human donor with chronic lymphocytic leukemia. The specimen comprised PBMCs, sampled after 24 months of ibrutinib treatment. The chain is made from TRBV5-1 and TRBJ1-3, with the D gene not clear enough to name. CDR3 sequence: CASSLDTNTIYF. The sequenced DNA: TGCGCCAGCAGCTTGGATACAAACACCATATATTTT. Here the CDR3 is joined to the reference TRBV5-1 and TRBJ1-3 genes, and the full variable domain is: KAGVTQTPRYLIKTRGQQVTLSCSPISGHRSVSWYQQTPGQGLQFLFEYFSETQRNKGNFPGRFSGRQFSNSRSEMNVSTLELGDSALYLCASSLDTNTIYFGEGSWLTVV.